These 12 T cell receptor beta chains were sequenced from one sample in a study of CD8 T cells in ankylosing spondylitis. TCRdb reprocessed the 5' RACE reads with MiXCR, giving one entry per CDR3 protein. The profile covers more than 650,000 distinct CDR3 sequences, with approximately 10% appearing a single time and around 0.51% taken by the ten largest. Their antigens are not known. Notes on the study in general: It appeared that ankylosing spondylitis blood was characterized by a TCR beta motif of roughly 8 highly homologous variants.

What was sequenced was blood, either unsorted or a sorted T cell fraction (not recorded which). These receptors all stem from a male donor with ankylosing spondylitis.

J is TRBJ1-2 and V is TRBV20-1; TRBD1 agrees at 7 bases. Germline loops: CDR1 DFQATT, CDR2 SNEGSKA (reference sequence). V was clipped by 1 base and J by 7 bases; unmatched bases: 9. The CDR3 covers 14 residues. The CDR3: CSARVGGEDSGYTF. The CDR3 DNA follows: TGCAGTGCTAGAGTAGGGGGCGAGGATTCTGGCTACACCTTC.

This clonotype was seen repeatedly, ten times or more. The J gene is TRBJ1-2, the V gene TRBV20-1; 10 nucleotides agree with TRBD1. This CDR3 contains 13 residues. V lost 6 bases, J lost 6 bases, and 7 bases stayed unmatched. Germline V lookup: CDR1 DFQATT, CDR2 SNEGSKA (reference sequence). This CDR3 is CSALDRGPDGYTF. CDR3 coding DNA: TGCAGTGCCCTCGACAGGGGGCCGGATGGCTACACCTTC.

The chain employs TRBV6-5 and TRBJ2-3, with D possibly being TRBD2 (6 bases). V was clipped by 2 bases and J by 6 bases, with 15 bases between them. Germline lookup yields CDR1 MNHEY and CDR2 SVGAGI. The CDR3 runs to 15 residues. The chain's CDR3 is CASSYPGLAGDTQYF. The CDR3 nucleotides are TGTGCCAGCAGTTACCCGGGACTGGCGGGGGATACGCAGTATTTT.

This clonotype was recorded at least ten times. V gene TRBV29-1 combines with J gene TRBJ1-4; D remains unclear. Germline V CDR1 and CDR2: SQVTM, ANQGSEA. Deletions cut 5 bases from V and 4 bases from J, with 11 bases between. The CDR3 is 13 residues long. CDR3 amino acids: CSVREPSNEKLFF. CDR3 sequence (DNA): TGCAGCGTTCGGGAACCGAGTAATGAAAAACTGTTTTTT.

The CDR3 spells CASSRGTATSYNEQFF. CDR3 in DNA: TGTGCCAGCAGCAGGGGGACCGCCACTTCCTACAATGAGCAGTTCTTC. The chain links TRBV5-6 to TRBJ2-1; perhaps TRBD1 as D (6 bases). V was pared by 4 bases and J by 1 base, with 15 bases between. The length of the CDR3 is 16 residues. Germline loops: CDR1 SGHDT, CDR2 YYEEEE. The full variable domain, its missing parts supplied by reference TRBV5-6 and TRBJ2-1, is DAGVTQSPTHLIKTRGQQVTLRCSPKSGHDTVSWYQQALGQGPQFIFQYYEEEERQRGNFPDRFSGHQFPNYSSELNVNALLLGDSALYLCASSRGTATSYNEQFFGPGTRLTVL.

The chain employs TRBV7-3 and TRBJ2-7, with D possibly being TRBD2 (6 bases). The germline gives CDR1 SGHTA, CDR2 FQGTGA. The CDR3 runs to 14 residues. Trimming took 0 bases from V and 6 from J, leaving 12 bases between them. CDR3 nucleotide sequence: TGTGCCAGCAGCTTAACGTCGGGGGTAGGCGAGCAGTACTTC. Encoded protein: CASSLTSGVGEQYF. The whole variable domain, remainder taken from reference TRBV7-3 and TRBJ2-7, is GAGVSQTPSNKVTEKGKYVELRCDPISGHTALYWYRQSLGQGPEFLIYFQGTGAADDSGLPNDRFFAVRPEGSVSTLKIQRTERGDSAVYLCASSLTSGVGEQYFGPGTRLTVT.

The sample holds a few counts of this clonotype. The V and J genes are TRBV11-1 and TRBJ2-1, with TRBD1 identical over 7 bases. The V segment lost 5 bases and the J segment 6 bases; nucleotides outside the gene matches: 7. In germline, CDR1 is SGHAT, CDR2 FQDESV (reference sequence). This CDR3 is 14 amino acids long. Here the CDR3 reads CASSPGQAPNEQFF. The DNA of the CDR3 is TGTGCCAGCAGCCCCGGACAGGCTCCCAATGAGCAGTTCTTC.

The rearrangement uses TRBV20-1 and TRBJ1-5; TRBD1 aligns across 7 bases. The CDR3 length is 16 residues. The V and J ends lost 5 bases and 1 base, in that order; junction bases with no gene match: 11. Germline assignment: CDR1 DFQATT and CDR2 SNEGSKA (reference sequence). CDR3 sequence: CSAVDRVRGSNQPQHF. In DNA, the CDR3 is TGCAGTGCTGTCGACAGGGTAAGAGGAAGCAATCAGCCCCAGCATTTT.

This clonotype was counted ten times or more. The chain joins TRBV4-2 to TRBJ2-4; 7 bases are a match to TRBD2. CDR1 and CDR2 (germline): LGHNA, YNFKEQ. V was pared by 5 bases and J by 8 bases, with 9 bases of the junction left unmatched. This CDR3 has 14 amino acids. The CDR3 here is CASSSRGVEDIQYF. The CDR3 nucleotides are TGTGCCAGCAGCTCCCGGGGGGTAGAGGACATTCAGTACTTC.

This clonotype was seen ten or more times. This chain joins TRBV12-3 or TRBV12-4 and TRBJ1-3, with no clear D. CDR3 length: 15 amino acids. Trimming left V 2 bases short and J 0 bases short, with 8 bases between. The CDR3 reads CASSLRPYSGNTIYF. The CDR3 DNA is TGTGCCAGCAGTTTAAGGCCTTACTCTGGAAACACCATATATTTT.

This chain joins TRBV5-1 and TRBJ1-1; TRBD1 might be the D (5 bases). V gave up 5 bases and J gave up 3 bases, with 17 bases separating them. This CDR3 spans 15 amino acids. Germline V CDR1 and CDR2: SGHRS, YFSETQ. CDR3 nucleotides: TGCGCCAGCAGTAACGGGGACGGGGAGGACACTGAAGCTTTCTTT. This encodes CASSNGDGEDTEAFF.

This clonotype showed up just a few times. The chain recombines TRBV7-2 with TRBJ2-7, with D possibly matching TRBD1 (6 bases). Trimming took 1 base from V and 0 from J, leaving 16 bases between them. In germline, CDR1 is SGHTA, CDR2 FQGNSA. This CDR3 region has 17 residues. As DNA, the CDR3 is TGTGCCAGCAGCTTAGTGGCCACAGGGATCCCCTCCTACGAGCAGTACTTC. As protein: CASSLVATGIPSYEQYF.